This T cell receptor beta chain was found in a study of control samples from healthy donors and cancer patients. Trimming stripped 3 bases from V and 0 bases from J, with 12 bases between. The CDR3 has 16 amino acids. CDR1 and CDR2 from the germline V gene are SNHLY and FYNNEI. Generated by immunoSEQ multiplex PCR, the TCRdb table keeps only in-frame clones and is missing some. The profile shows 50,000 to 70,000 clones, approximately 95% of them singletons. The sample comprised blood. This chain connects TRBV2 to TRBJ1-5; D call uncertain. This sequence originates from a woman aged 18-29 years in good health. The CDR3 sequence is CASSDAGKFSNQPQHF. The CDR3 coding sequence is TGTGCCAGCAGTGATGCGGGAAAGTTTAGCAATCAGCCCCAGCATTTT.